Many counts were recorded for the clone carrying this T cell receptor beta chain. Its target is unknown. This record belongs to a study of T-cell memory formation after mild COVID-19. Regarding the study as a whole: Later expanders leaned CD4+, whereas day 15 to 85 contracting clones were balanced CD4/CD8.

TCRdb fed the 5' RACE reads into MiXCR, producing one record per CDR3 protein. The sample includes about 170,000 distinct CDR3 sequences, 10% to 15% seen only once; the top ten take about 3.3%. The origin of this receptor is a young man who had mild COVID-19 (a few samples of this study predate the infection). Cell type and time point are not known. The material sequenced was PBMCs or a T cell subset sorted from them (not recorded which).

CDR3 protein: CASRGDGYFSGANVLTF. CDR3 nucleotide sequence: TGCGCCAGCAGGGGGGACGGCTACTTCTCTGGGGCCAACGTCCTGACTTTC. The chain couples TRBV4-1 to TRBJ2-6; D possibly matches TRBD1 or TRBD2 (5 bases each). Between the trimmed V and J ends, which lost 6 bases and 0 bases, there was a span of 15 bases. Per the germline V gene, CDR1 is MGHRA and CDR2 is YSYEKL. This CDR3 is 17 amino acids long.